This TCR beta chain derives from a study of shared clonotypes between healthy human individuals. This clone has a handful of counts. Additional DNA sequences in this sample encode the identical CDR3. Subsets obtained from CD4+ cells comprised CD45RA+ naive and CD45RA-negative memory cells. Several immunoSEQ 96-well plates shared each subset's DNA, each plate a replicate. The authors loaded around 190 ng DNA, around 32,000 T cell genomes, into sorted-subset replicate PCRs. In the original analysis: Junction-only immunoSEQ sequences carried no quality scores, so filtering differed. This table comes from immunoSEQ multiplex PCR, and its TCRdb copy is limited to in-frame clones, with some not included. The DNA was the basis for D and trimming; V, J and clone size are from that table. The sample gives around 700,000 clones, approximately 79% of which show up once; about 1.7% is in the top ten. The CDR3 runs to 14 residues. The germline V and J ends were trimmed by 0 bases and 3 bases, with 7 bases remaining between them. Germline CDR1 is SGHRS and CDR2 is YFSETQ.

This chain connects TRBV5-1 to TRBJ2-1; D gene uncertain. The clonotype comes from a woman between 25 and 40 years old in good health. The source material was memory CD4+ T cells sorted from blood. Noted subset: CD45RA-negative fraction. CDR3 DNA sequence: TGCGCCAGCAGCTTGGACTATAGCTACAATGAGCAGTTCTTC. Protein: CASSLDYSYNEQFF.